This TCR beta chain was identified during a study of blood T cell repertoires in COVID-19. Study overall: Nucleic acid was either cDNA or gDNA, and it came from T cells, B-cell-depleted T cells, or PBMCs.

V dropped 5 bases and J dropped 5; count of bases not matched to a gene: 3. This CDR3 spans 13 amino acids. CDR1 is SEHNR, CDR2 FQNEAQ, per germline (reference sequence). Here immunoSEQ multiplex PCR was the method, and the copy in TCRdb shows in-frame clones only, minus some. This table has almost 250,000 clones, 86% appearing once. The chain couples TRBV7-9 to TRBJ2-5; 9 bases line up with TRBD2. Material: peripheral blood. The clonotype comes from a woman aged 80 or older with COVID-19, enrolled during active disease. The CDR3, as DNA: TGTGCCAGCAGCCCCAGCGGGGGGGAGACCCAGTACTTC. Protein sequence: CASSPSGGETQYF.